Listed here are 27 T cell receptor beta chains from one sample, sequenced in a study of cytomegalovirus exposure and HLA in healthy donors. PCR used 60 Vbeta primers and 13 Jbeta primers. Assay: immunoSEQ multiplex PCR; the TCRdb copy retains only in-frame clones and omits some. The sample includes 65,000 to 75,000 clones, 65% to 70% of them seen just once. Sequenced material: PBMCs. These receptors all come from a woman in her twenties or thirties in good health and CMV-seronegative.

This chain joins TRBV6-5 and TRBJ2-1; 8 bases map to TRBD2. J gave up 5 bases and V 6 bases, and 6 bases lay outside the gene matches. Germline lookup yields CDR1 MNHEY and CDR2 SVGAGI. The CDR3 consists of 14 residues. This chain's CDR3 is CASRVAGRNNEQFF. For the CDR3, the DNA is TGTGCCAGCAGAGTAGCGGGGAGAAACAATGAGCAGTTCTTC.

The chain links TRBV20-1 to TRBJ1-2; D gene ambiguous. CDR1 and CDR2 from the germline V gene are DFQATT and SNEGSKA (reference sequence). Trimming left V 0 bases short and J 5 bases short, with 4 bases between. The CDR3 runs 11 residues. This CDR3 is CSARDLYGYTF. CDR3 in DNA: TGCAGTGCTAGAGATTTATATGGCTACACCTTC.

This clone was observed once. The CDR3 sequence is CASRPRGYRGTGELFF. CDR3 sequence (DNA): TGTGCCAGTCGTCCCAGGGGGTATCGGGGCACCGGGGAGCTGTTTTTT. The chain employs TRBV2 and TRBJ2-2; 7 bases align to TRBD1. Trimming took 9 bases from V and 4 from J; bases not matched to a gene: 14. The CDR3 runs 16 residues. Germline CDR1 SNHLY, CDR2 FYNNEI.

The chain recombines TRBV4-1 with TRBJ2-7; 8 bases match TRBD1. The trim removed 4 bases at V and 3 bases at J, leaving 5 bases unmatched. The CDR3 totals 14 residues. Germline lookup yields CDR1 MGHRA and CDR2 YSYEKL. The CDR3 is CASSLQGGYYEQYF. The CDR3 DNA follows: TGCGCCAGCAGCCTACAGGGGGGATACTACGAGCAGTACTTC.

This chain connects TRBV18 to TRBJ2-3, with 12 nucleotides matching TRBD2. V lost 4 bases to trimming and J lost 3 bases; unmatched junction nucleotides: 8. Germline V gives CDR1 KGHSH, CDR2 LQKENI. The CDR3 is 17 amino acids. The CDR3 protein is CASSLVETSGGTDTQYF. In DNA form, the CDR3 reads TGTGCCAGCTCACTGGTGGAGACTAGCGGGGGAACAGATACGCAGTATTTT.

The chain links TRBV18 to TRBJ2-7, with 7 bases aligning to TRBD1. V trimming: 4 bases; J trimming: 5 bases; junction bases outside the gene matches: 5. Per germline, CDR1 KGHSH and CDR2 LQKENI. The CDR3 extends over 13 amino acids. Here the CDR3 reads CASSQGAHDEQYF. The DNA for the CDR3 is TGTGCCAGCTCACAGGGGGCGCATGACGAGCAGTACTTC.

This clone showed up just once. The chain carries TRBV2 and TRBJ1-2; D not certain. Germline V gene sequence: CDR1 SNHLY, CDR2 FYNNEI. Trimming left V 2 bases short and J 8 bases short, with 15 bases between. The CDR3 is made up of 14 amino acids. Written as DNA, the CDR3 is TGTGCCAGCAGTGAATTGACGGTGCAGAGGGGCTACACCTTC. Encoded protein: CASSELTVQRGYTF.

The chain employs TRBV6-5 and TRBJ1-6; D remains ambiguous. Looked up from germline, CDR1 is MNHEY and CDR2 is SVGAGI. The CDR3 is 15 residues long. Deletions cut 10 bases from V and 7 bases from J, with 20 bases between. CDR3 loop: CAIHEGWGLNSPLHF. Written as DNA, the CDR3 is TGTGCCATCCATGAGGGATGGGGTTTAAATTCACCCCTCCACTTT.

In this sample, this clone turned up a few times. V and J are TRBV4-3 and TRBJ2-5; 8 positions match TRBD2. This CDR3 contains 14 residues. The V gene's germline CDR1 is LGHNA and CDR2 YSLEER. V lost 1 base, J lost 5 bases, and 3 bases stayed unmatched. CDR3 loop: CASSQAGGRETQYF. The CDR3 DNA reads as TGCGCCAGCAGCCAAGCGGGGGGGAGGGAGACCCAGTACTTC.

The chain has TRBV7-2 and TRBJ2-1; D unresolved. Germline CDR1 and CDR2: SGHTA and FQGNSA. CDR3 length equals 15 residues. V was clipped by 0 bases and J by 2 bases, with 8 bases between them. CDR3 protein: CASSLAGLAYNEQFF. The DNA for the CDR3 is TGTGCCAGCAGCTTAGCTGGCCTAGCCTACAATGAGCAGTTCTTC.

This clone has only a few counts. The V and J genes are TRBV13 and TRBJ1-2; D might be TRBD1 (6 bases). Germline CDR1 and CDR2: PRHDT and FYEKMQ (reference sequence). This CDR3 has 13 amino acids. Deletions cut 3 bases from V and 8 bases from J, with 13 bases between. Written as DNA, the CDR3 is TGTGCCAGCAGCTTCGCGGGGGCGACCGGCTACACCTTC. Amino acid sequence: CASSFAGATGYTF. Variable domain in full (rest from reference TRBV13 and TRBJ1-2): AAGVIQSPRHLIKEKRETATLKCYPIPRHDTVYWYQQGPGQDPQFLISFYEKMQSDKGSIPDRFSAQQFSDYHSELNMSSLELGDSALYFCASSFAGATGYTFGSGTRLTVV.

The J gene is TRBJ1-4, the V gene TRBV30; possible D gene TRBD1, 5 bases. Germline V gives CDR1 GTSNPN, CDR2 SVGIG (reference sequence). The CDR3 contains 16 residues. The V end lost 0 bases, the J end lost 8 bases, and 19 bases lay between the germline ends. The CDR3 bases are TGTGCCTGGAGTGTACCGTGGGGGGGAGAGGGAGAAAAACTGTTTTTT. It specifies CAWSVPWGGEGEKLFF. Using reference TRBV30 and TRBJ1-4 for the parts outside the CDR3, the full variable domain is SQTIHQWPATLVQPVGSPLSLECTVEGTSNPNLYWYRQAAGRGLQLLFYSVGIGQISSEVPQNLSASRPQDRQFILSSKKLLLSDSGFYLCAWSVPWGGEGEKLFFGSGTQLSVL.

V and J are TRBV6-9 and TRBJ1-1; 8 nucleotides line up with TRBD1. Germline V gene data show CDR1 as MNHGY and CDR2 as SVAAGI. This CDR3 region has 16 residues. Trimming at V came to 11 bases and at J to 3 bases, leaving 17 bases not matched to a gene. The CDR3 DNA is TGTGCCGCCAGACAGGGGCGAGGGGATGGGGACACTGAAGCTTTCTTT. Residues: CAARQGRGDGDTEAFF.

This chain connects TRBV5-1 to TRBJ2-5; 7 bases are a match to TRBD1. Germline V gene data show CDR1 as SGHRS and CDR2 as YFSETQ. The CDR3 runs to 15 residues. V shed 4 bases and J 1 base; nucleotides not matched to a gene: 7. The CDR3 DNA follows: TGCGCCAGCAGCATGAAAGGACAGGCCCAAGAGACCCAGTACTTC. Its translation is CASSMKGQAQETQYF.

This clone was counted a few times. V and J are TRBV7-8 and TRBJ2-5; 12 nucleotides match TRBD2. The germline V gene encodes CDR1 SGHVS and CDR2 FQNEAQ. The trim removed 0 bases at V and 5 bases at J, leaving 4 bases unmatched. The CDR3 has 16 residues. As DNA, the CDR3 is TGTGCCAGCAGCTTAGCGCGACTAGCGGGGGTGGAGACCCAGTACTTC. This translates into CASSLARLAGVETQYF.

The chain carries TRBV19 and TRBJ2-5, with D perhaps matching TRBD2 (6 bases). V was shortened by 3 bases and J by 4 bases, with 12 bases between the two germline ends. From germline, CDR1 is LNHDA and CDR2 SQIVND (reference sequence). The CDR3 covers 14 residues. CDR3 loop: CASSIGGDGETQYF. CDR3 DNA: TGTGCCAGTAGTATCGGCGGGGATGGAGAGACCCAGTACTTC. The complete variable domain, with remaining parts taken from reference TRBV19 and TRBJ2-5, reads DGGITQSPKYLFRKEGQNVTLSCEQNLNHDAMYWYRQDPGQGLRLIYYSQIVNDFQKGDIAEGYSVSREKKESFPLTVTSAQKNPTAFYLCASSIGGDGETQYFGPGTRLLVL.

In this sample, this clone turned up a few times. The gene calls are TRBV5-6 and TRBJ1-1; D remains unclear. CDR1 SGHDT and CDR2 YYEEEE come from the germline V gene. The CDR3 runs to 15 residues. Trimming pared 0 bases from V and 0 bases from J, leaving 9 bases between. CDR3 coding DNA: TGTGCCAGCAGCTTGGAAATAGAGGTGAACACTGAAGCTTTCTTT. It yields the protein CASSLEIEVNTEAFF.

V gene TRBV5-1 combines with J gene TRBJ2-1; 7 bases agree with TRBD2. CDR1 and CDR2 (germline): SGHRS, YFSETQ. Trimming took 4 bases from V and 7 from J; bases not matched to a gene: 8. This CDR3 is built from 14 residues. The CDR3 sequence: CASSPGGRGNEQFF. The CDR3 coding sequence is TGCGCCAGCAGCCCCGGAGGGAGGGGTAATGAGCAGTTCTTC.

The chain employs TRBV29-1 and TRBJ2-3, with 8 bases identical to TRBD1. This CDR3 spans 15 amino acids. V lost 7 bases, J lost 0 bases, and 9 bases stayed unmatched. The V gene's germline CDR1 is SQVTM and CDR2 ANQGSEA. CDR3 sequence reads: CSAKGGQVSTDTQYF. DNA of the CDR3: TGCAGCGCCAAGGGGGGACAGGTTAGCACAGATACGCAGTATTTT.

This rearrangement joins TRBV10-3 to TRBJ1-4, with D possibly matching TRBD1 (5 bases). With 10 bases removed from V and 7 bases from J, the gap between germline ends came to 25 bases. Per germline, CDR1 ENHRY and CDR2 SYGVKD. This CDR3 contains 16 residues. The CDR3: CATSLGGDPEGEKLFF. CDR3 DNA: TGTGCCACGTCTCTGGGCGGGGACCCGGAGGGTGAAAAACTGTTTTTT.

In its sample, this clone was seen a few times. The rearrangement links TRBV29-1 to TRBJ2-3, with no clear D. CDR1 SQVTM and CDR2 ANQGSEA come from the germline V gene. The CDR3 covers 14 residues. Trimming cost V 8 bases and J 0 bases, with 15 bases left between them. The CDR3 spells CSLRHTTSTDTQYF. CDR3 DNA: TGCAGCCTCCGACATACCACTAGCACAGATACGCAGTATTTT.

The chain joins TRBV7-3 to TRBJ2-7, with 9 bases fitting TRBD1. The J segment lost 5 bases and the V segment lost 5 bases, leaving 13 bases of the junction unmatched. Germline CDR1 is SGHTA and CDR2 is FQGTGA. The CDR3 has 16 residues. Here the CDR3 reads CASSPTTGTGKNEQYF. CDR3 bases: TGTGCCAGCAGCCCAACAACCGGGACAGGGAAGAACGAGCAGTACTTC.

This chain connects TRBV29-1 to TRBJ1-1; D not resolved. With 7 bases removed from V and 4 bases from J, the gap between germline ends came to 13 bases. Germline loops: CDR1 SQVTM, CDR2 ANQGSEA. The CDR3 contains 12 residues. CDR3 nucleotides: TGCAGCGCCCTGCGGGGAGGCACTGAAGCTTTCTTT. This translates into CSALRGGTEAFF.

This chain joins TRBV5-6 and TRBJ1-6, with 7 bases aligning to TRBD1. V trimming: 4 bases; J trimming: 8 bases; junction bases outside the gene matches: 9. This CDR3 has 15 residues. Germline CDR1 and CDR2: SGHDT and YYEEEE. This CDR3 reads CASSPGRDSDSPLHF. The CDR3 region has the DNA TGTGCCAGCAGCCCCGGCCGGGACAGCGATTCACCCCTCCACTTT. The complete variable domain, with remaining parts taken from reference TRBV5-6 and TRBJ1-6, reads DAGVTQSPTHLIKTRGQQVTLRCSPKSGHDTVSWYQQALGQGPQFIFQYYEEEERQRGNFPDRFSGHQFPNYSSELNVNALLLGDSALYLCASSPGRDSDSPLHFGNGTRLTVT.

CDR3: CASSPGGTQYF. The DNA for the CDR3 is TGTGCCAGCAGCCCAGGGGGGACCCAGTACTTC. V and J are TRBV11-1 and TRBJ2-5, with 7 bases fitting TRBD1. Unmatched junction bases numbered 1, after V lost 5 bases and J lost 7 bases. Germline lookup yields CDR1 SGHAT and CDR2 FQDESV (reference sequence). The CDR3 loop spans 11 amino acids.

The CDR3 nucleotides read TGTGCCAGCAGCCACAGGGGTGGGTCGTGGAATGAGCAGTTCTTC. It encodes CASSHRGGSWNEQFF. V and J are TRBV14 and TRBJ2-1; a possible D gene is TRBD1 (6 bases). Germline V gene data show CDR1 as SGHDN and CDR2 as FVKESK. The CDR3 contains 15 residues. V was cut by 3 bases and J by 7 bases, with 16 bases left in between.

The V and J genes are TRBV9 and TRBJ2-5; 8 bases match TRBD2. Trimming took 0 bases from V and 5 from J; bases not matched to a gene: 9. The CDR3 totals 16 residues. Germline V gene sequence: CDR1 SGDLS, CDR2 YYNGEE. CDR3 bases: TGTGCCAGCAGCGTAGGTCGTAGCGGGGTAGGTGAGACCCAGTACTTC. It yields the protein CASSVGRSGVGETQYF.